This T cell receptor beta chain was sequenced during a study of metastatic and nonmetastatic thyroid tumors. TCRdb re-called clones from the PCR reads using MiXCR. The data contain around 22,000 clones, around 20% of them singletons. All patients reached thyroid surgery having received no treatment beforehand. This clone was seen ten or more times. The CDR3 consists of 20 residues. Germline assignment: CDR1 SGHRS and CDR2 YFSETQ. The V and J ends lost 4 bases and 3 bases respectively, with 28 bases between them. Sequencing was carried out using blood. The TCR originated in a male donor with papillary thyroid cancer or a benign thyroid nodule (not recorded which). Some clones in this sample may be carry-over from other donors' samples. The rearrangement uses TRBV5-1 and TRBJ2-2; D is ambiguous. CDR3 sequence reads: CASSRKPTASPTEYTGELFF. In DNA form, the CDR3 reads TGCGCCAGCAGCAGGAAACCTACAGCGTCACCTACTGAATACACCGGGGAGCTGTTTTTT.